The 30 T cell receptor beta chains given below trace back to one sample, sequenced in a study of cytomegalovirus exposure and HLA in healthy donors. The PCR made use of 60 Vbeta and 13 Jbeta primers. Measured with immunoSEQ multiplex PCR; TCRdb has only the in-frame clones, and not every one. The sample has 55,000 to 85,000 clones, and its top ten clones hold about 4%. Sequenced material: PBMCs. The receptors stem from a female donor in good health and CMV-seropositive.

J is TRBJ2-1 and V is TRBV28; 14 bases agree with TRBD2. Trimming cost V 2 bases and J 8 bases; bases outside gene matches: 11. The CDR3 has 18 amino acids. Germline CDR1 MDHEN, CDR2 SYDVKM. CDR3 protein: CASSLQDPGLAGDDEQFF. The DNA for the CDR3 is TGTGCCAGCAGTTTACAGGATCCGGGACTAGCGGGAGACGATGAGCAGTTCTTC.

This chain links TRBV9 with TRBJ2-3; 10 bases agree with TRBD2. The germline V gene has CDR1 SGDLS and CDR2 YYNGEE. The trim removed 5 bases at V and 7 bases at J, leaving 7 bases unmatched. The CDR3 totals 14 residues. CDR3 sequence reads: CASSTGLATHTQYF. CDR3 sequence (DNA): TGTGCCAGCAGTACGGGACTAGCGACACATACGCAGTATTTT.

J is TRBJ2-7 and V is TRBV6-1; 7 bases align to TRBD1. This CDR3 contains 15 residues. The trim removed 2 bases at V and 2 bases at J, leaving 6 bases unmatched. Germline V CDR1 and CDR2: MNHNS, SASEGT. The CDR3 here is CASSETGQEAYEQYF. In DNA, the CDR3 is TGTGCCAGCAGTGAAACTGGACAGGAGGCCTACGAGCAGTACTTC.

The rearrangement joins TRBV28 to TRBJ2-7; D is possibly TRBD1 (6 bases). V lost 5 bases and J 4 bases, leaving 18 bases between the germline ends. Germline V gene sequence: CDR1 MDHEN, CDR2 SYDVKM. The CDR3 runs to 15 residues. CDR3 region: CASSAGTSGDYEQYF. In DNA form, the CDR3 reads TGTGCCAGCAGTGCCGGGACAAGTGGCGATTACGAGCAGTACTTC.

The genes are TRBV10-1 and TRBJ2-3, with 12 bases lining up with TRBD1. V was clipped by 5 bases and J by 4 bases; unmatched bases: 4. CDR1 WNHNN and CDR2 SYGVQD come from the germline V gene (reference sequence). The CDR3 is 15 residues long. The CDR3 nucleotides read TGCGCCAGCAGTCAAGGGACAGGGGGCGCAGATACGCAGTATTTT. Translating it yields CASSQGTGGADTQYF.

V and J are TRBV9 and TRBJ2-6, with 8 bases that match TRBD1. With 7 bases clipped from V and 0 bases from J, the junction kept 0 bases outside the gene matches. The CDR3 has 14 residues. Per the germline V gene, CDR1 is SGDLS and CDR2 is YYNGEE. The CDR3 loop is CASGQGSGANVLTF. The CDR3 DNA follows: TGTGCCAGCGGACAGGGCTCTGGGGCCAACGTCCTGACTTTC.

The genes are TRBV5-1 and TRBJ2-1, with 7 bases fitting TRBD2. V was clipped by 5 bases and J by 6 bases; unmatched bases: 5. There are 13 residues in the CDR3. CDR1 is SGHRS, CDR2 YFSETQ, per germline. CDR3 amino acids: CASRPSGSNEQFF. DNA for the CDR3: TGCGCCAGCAGGCCTAGCGGAAGCAATGAGCAGTTCTTC.

The chain joins TRBV10-3 to TRBJ2-5; 7 bases are shared with TRBD2. The germline V gene has CDR1 ENHRY and CDR2 SYGVKD. With 2 bases clipped from V and 5 bases from J, the junction kept 5 bases outside the gene matches. This CDR3 comprises 14 residues. CDR3 protein: CAISEGLVGETQYF. CDR3 nucleotide sequence: TGTGCCATCAGTGAGGGACTAGTAGGGGAGACCCAGTACTTC.

This chain joins TRBV2 and TRBJ2-7; 8 positions match TRBD2. CDR1 is SNHLY and CDR2 is FYNNEI in the germline V gene. The junction had 8 bases not matched to a gene; V was cut back by 2 bases and J by 2 bases. This CDR3 spans 16 amino acids. CDR3 coding DNA: TGTGCCAGCAGTGAACTAGCGGGTGGGCTCACCTACGAGCAGTACTTC. Amino acids: CASSELAGGLTYEQYF.

The J gene is TRBJ1-6, the V gene TRBV7-2; perhaps TRBD1 as D (6 bases). Per the germline V gene, CDR1 is SGHTA and CDR2 is FQGNSA. The ends were cut back, 6 bases at V and 7 bases at J, with 19 bases in the middle. The CDR3 is made up of 16 amino acids. This CDR3 is CASRLTGGRDNSPLHF. As DNA, the CDR3 is TGTGCCAGCAGGTTGACGGGGGGCCGAGACAATTCACCCCTCCACTTT.

The rearrangement uses TRBV28 and TRBJ2-7; a weak D match, TRBD2 (6 bases). The CDR3 consists of 14 residues. Germline V gene lookup returns CDR1 MDHEN and CDR2 SYDVKM. V dropped 1 base and J dropped 3 bases, with 10 bases sitting between them. The CDR3 sequence: CASSLSGLNYEQYF. The DNA of the CDR3 is TGTGCCAGCAGTTTATCTGGACTAAACTACGAGCAGTACTTC.

The gene calls are TRBV7-9 and TRBJ2-5, with 9 bases matching TRBD2. Germline CDR1 is SEHNR and CDR2 is FQNEAQ (reference sequence). The CDR3 sequence is 13 residues long. Losses at the gene ends were 10 bases for V and 5 bases for J; bases not matched to a gene: 8. The CDR3: CATSGLASETQYF. CDR3 in DNA: TGTGCCACATCGGGACTAGCTTCCGAGACCCAGTACTTC.

The rearrangement links TRBV19 to TRBJ2-1, with 11 bases lining up with TRBD2. Losses at the gene ends were 2 bases for V and 8 bases for J; bases not matched to a gene: 5. In germline, CDR1 is LNHDA, CDR2 SQIVND (reference sequence). The CDR3 contains 15 residues. The CDR3 region is CASSILAGGLDEQFF. In DNA, the CDR3 is TGTGCCAGTAGTATACTAGCGGGGGGCCTCGATGAGCAGTTCTTC.

V and J are TRBV6-5 and TRBJ2-7, with 7 positions matching TRBD2. Germline V gene data show CDR1 as MNHEY and CDR2 as SVGAGI. V shed 6 bases and J 0 bases; nucleotides not matched to a gene: 2. The CDR3 contains 13 residues. CDR3 coding DNA: TGTGCCAGCAGGCCGGGGGGCTCCTACGAGCAGTACTTC. The encoded protein is CASRPGGSYEQYF.

This chain connects TRBV6-5 to TRBJ1-2; 9 bases match TRBD1. Germline CDR1 reads MNHEY; CDR2 reads SVGAGI. The CDR3 sequence is 15 residues long. Trimming removed 0 bases from V and 8 bases from J; junction bases left unmatched: 7. DNA for the CDR3: TGTGCCAGCAGTTACTCGAACAGGGGGCATCACGGCTACACCTTC. This sequence encodes CASSYSNRGHHGYTF.

The chain uses TRBV7-2 and TRBJ2-7; 9 nucleotides align to TRBD2. Germline lookup yields CDR1 SGHTA and CDR2 FQGNSA. Trimming removed 4 bases from V and 2 bases from J; junction bases left unmatched: 12. The CDR3 loop spans 17 amino acids. The DNA of the CDR3 is TGTGCCAGCAGCTCCTACCGGGCGGGGGGGGTCGCCTACGAGCAGTACTTC. As protein: CASSSYRAGGVAYEQYF.

The chain is built from TRBV29-1 and TRBJ1-1; D call uncertain. With 6 bases removed from V and 4 bases from J, the gap between germline ends came to 12 bases. Germline lookup yields CDR1 SQVTM and CDR2 ANQGSEA. The CDR3 runs 12 residues. For the CDR3, the DNA is TGCAGCGTCACCCCCCCACTCACTGAAGCTTTCTTT. This codes for CSVTPPLTEAFF.

Concerning this clone itself: Other DNA sequences in this specimen translate into the identical CDR3. The chain is built from TRBV4-1 and TRBJ2-1; 10 bases match TRBD1. J lost 9 bases, V lost 3 bases, and 11 bases had no gene match. This CDR3 spans 16 amino acids. The germline V gene has CDR1 MGHRA and CDR2 YSYEKL. In DNA, the CDR3 is TGCGCCAGCAGCCAGGGACGGGACAGGGGCGGGAGTGAGCAGTTCTTC. Translation: CASSQGRDRGGSEQFF.

V usage is TRBV7-2 and J usage is TRBJ2-3; 11 bases fit TRBD2. Per germline, CDR1 SGHTA and CDR2 FQGNSA. The J segment lost 3 bases and the V segment lost 3 bases, leaving 5 bases of the junction unmatched. The CDR3 extends over 16 amino acids. Here the CDR3 DNA reads TGTGCCAGCAGCTTCGCCACTAGCGGGAGAACAGATACGCAGTATTTT. It codes for CASSFATSGRTDTQYF.

The V call is TRBV7-9, the J call TRBJ2-3; D gene uncertain. The CDR3 spans 15 residues. The V gene's germline CDR1 is SEHNR and CDR2 FQNEAQ (reference sequence). Trimming stripped 0 bases from V and 0 bases from J, with 7 bases between. The CDR3 coding sequence is TGTGCCAGCAGCTTAGCAGCATTCAGCACAGATACGCAGTATTTT. Translating it yields CASSLAAFSTDTQYF.

This sequence joins TRBV11-2 and TRBJ1-1, with 9 positions matching TRBD1. The V gene end was trimmed by 5 bases and the J gene end by 0 bases; junction bases not matched to a gene: 4. In germline, CDR1 is SGHAT, CDR2 FQNNGV. The CDR3 sequence is 15 residues long. CDR3 loop: CASSPRTGVNTEAFF. The CDR3 nucleotides read TGTGCCAGCAGCCCCAGGACAGGGGTGAACACTGAAGCTTTCTTT.

The chain links TRBV2 to TRBJ2-7, with D tentatively TRBD1 (6 bases). Per the germline V gene, CDR1 is SNHLY and CDR2 is FYNNEI. CDR3 length equals 14 residues. Trimming shortened V by 6 bases and J by 2 bases, and 14 bases separated the two germline ends. CDR3 nucleotides: TGTGCCAGCAGGACAGGAGGATGGACCTACGAGCAGTACTTC. Translated, it gives CASRTGGWTYEQYF.

The chain recombines TRBV18 with TRBJ2-1; 13 bases are a match to TRBD2. Per the germline V gene, CDR1 is KGHSH and CDR2 is LQKENI. V shed 3 bases, J shed 4 bases, and the junction held 3 bases outside the gene matches. The CDR3 is 16 residues long. As DNA, the CDR3 is TGTGCCAGCTCACCTAGACTAGCGGGGGGTTACAATGAGCAGTTCTTC. Its protein product is CASSPRLAGGYNEQFF.

V and J are TRBV28 and TRBJ2-7; TRBD2 is a possible D gene (6 bases). The CDR3 has 11 residues. V was pared by 6 bases and J by 4 bases, with 7 bases between. Germline CDR1 reads MDHEN; CDR2 reads SYDVKM. The chain's CDR3 is CASSRGYEQYF. The CDR3 nucleotides are TGTGCCAGCAGCCGGGGGTACGAGCAGTACTTC.

In DNA form, the CDR3 reads TGTGCCAGCAGCTTGACGGTTGTAGACGAGCAGTACTTC. Protein product: CASSLTVVDEQYF. The chain couples TRBV5-6 to TRBJ2-7; D remains unclear. V was pared by 1 base and J by 5 bases, with 10 bases between. This CDR3 has 13 residues. Germline CDR1 reads SGHDT; CDR2 reads YYEEEE.

The chain carries TRBV28 and TRBJ1-5; D not resolved. The CDR3 consists of 14 residues. Germline lookup yields CDR1 MDHEN and CDR2 SYDVKM. The V end lost 3 bases, the J end lost 5 bases, and 11 bases lay between the germline ends. CDR3 sequence reads: CASSFPGVYQPQHF. CDR3 bases: TGTGCCAGCAGTTTTCCCGGGGTTTATCAGCCCCAGCATTTT.

The gene calls are TRBV29-1 and TRBJ2-7, with 7 bases lining up with TRBD1. Germline CDR1 is SQVTM and CDR2 is ANQGSEA. J gave up 0 bases and V 6 bases, and 8 bases lay outside the gene matches. This CDR3 spans 14 amino acids. This chain's CDR3 is CSVEDRKSSYEQYF. The DNA for the CDR3 is TGCAGCGTCGAGGACAGGAAAAGCTCCTACGAGCAGTACTTC.

This sequence joins TRBV9 and TRBJ2-7; 7 bases are shared with TRBD1. Germline V CDR1 and CDR2: SGDLS, YYNGEE. The CDR3 has 17 amino acids. Trimming took 5 bases from V and 4 from J; bases not matched to a gene: 18. CDR3 sequence reads: CASRERKIGTDPYEQYF. The CDR3 DNA sequence: TGTGCCAGCAGGGAACGGAAAATCGGGACAGACCCATACGAGCAGTACTTC.

The chain combines TRBV21-1 with TRBJ2-7; the table's D call of TRBD2 was not tested on the DNA. TRBV21-1 is shown as a pseudogene. This CDR3 spans 15 amino acids. CDR3 amino acids: CAIQRPDGMINEQYF. CDR3 DNA: TGTGCCATCCAGCGACCCGACGGGATGATTAACGAGCAGTACTTC.

V gene TRBV9 combines with J gene TRBJ1-2; D is unresolved. Germline assignment: CDR1 SGDLS and CDR2 YYNGEE. The CDR3 contains 13 residues. Trimming cost V 5 bases and J 3 bases, with 11 bases left between them. The CDR3 sequence is CASSATEDYGYTF. In DNA, the CDR3 is TGTGCCAGCAGTGCGACCGAGGACTATGGCTACACCTTC.